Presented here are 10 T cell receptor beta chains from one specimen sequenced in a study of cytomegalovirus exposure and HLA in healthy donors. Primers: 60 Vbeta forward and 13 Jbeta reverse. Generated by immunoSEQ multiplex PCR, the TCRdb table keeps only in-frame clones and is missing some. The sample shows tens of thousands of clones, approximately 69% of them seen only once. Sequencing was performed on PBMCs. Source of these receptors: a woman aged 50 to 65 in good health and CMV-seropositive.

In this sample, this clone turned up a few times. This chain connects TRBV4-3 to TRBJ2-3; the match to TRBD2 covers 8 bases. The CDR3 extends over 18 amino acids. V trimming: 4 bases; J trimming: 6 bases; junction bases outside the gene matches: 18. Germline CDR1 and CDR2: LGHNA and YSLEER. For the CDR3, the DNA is TGCGCCAGCAGCCGAGATTTCGGGAGCGGGGGAACTGAGGATACGCAGTATTTT. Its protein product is CASSRDFGSGGTEDTQYF.

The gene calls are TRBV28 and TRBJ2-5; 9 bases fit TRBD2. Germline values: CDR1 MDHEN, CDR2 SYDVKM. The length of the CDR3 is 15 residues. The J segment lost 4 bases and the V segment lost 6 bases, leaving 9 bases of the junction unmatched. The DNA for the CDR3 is TGTGCCAGCAGGCCCCGAGCGGGGGGTTCAGAGACCCAGTACTTC. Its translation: CASRPRAGGSETQYF.

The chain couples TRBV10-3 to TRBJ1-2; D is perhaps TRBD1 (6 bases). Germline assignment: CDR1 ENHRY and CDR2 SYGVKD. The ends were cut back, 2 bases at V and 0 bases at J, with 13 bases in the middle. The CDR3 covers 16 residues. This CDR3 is CAISEGETGTNYGYTF. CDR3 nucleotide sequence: TGTGCCATCAGTGAGGGGGAGACAGGAACTAACTATGGCTACACCTTC.

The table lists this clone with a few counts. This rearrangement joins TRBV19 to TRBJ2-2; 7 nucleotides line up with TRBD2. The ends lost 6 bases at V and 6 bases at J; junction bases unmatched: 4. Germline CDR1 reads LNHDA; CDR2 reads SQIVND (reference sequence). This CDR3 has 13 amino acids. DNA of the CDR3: TGTGCCAGTAGCCAGAGCGGGGCCGGGGAGCTGTTTTTT. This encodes CASSQSGAGELFF.

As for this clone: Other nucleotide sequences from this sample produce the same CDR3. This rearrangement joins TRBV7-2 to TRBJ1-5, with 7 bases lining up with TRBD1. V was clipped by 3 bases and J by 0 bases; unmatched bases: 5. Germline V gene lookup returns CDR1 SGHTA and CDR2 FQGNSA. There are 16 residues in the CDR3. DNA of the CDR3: TGTGCCAGCAGCTTTACGGGACAGTTTAGCAATCAGCCCCAGCATTTT. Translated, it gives CASSFTGQFSNQPQHF.

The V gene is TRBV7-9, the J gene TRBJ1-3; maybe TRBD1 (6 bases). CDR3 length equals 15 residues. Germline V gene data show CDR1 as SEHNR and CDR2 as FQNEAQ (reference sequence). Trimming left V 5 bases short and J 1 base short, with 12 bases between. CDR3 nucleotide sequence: TGTGCCAGCAGCCCCCCACAGGGATCTGGAAACACCATATATTTT. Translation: CASSPPQGSGNTIYF.

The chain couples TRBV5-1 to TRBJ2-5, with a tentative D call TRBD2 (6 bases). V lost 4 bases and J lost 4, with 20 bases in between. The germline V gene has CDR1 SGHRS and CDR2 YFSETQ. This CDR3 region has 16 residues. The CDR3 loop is CASSATGVGFGETQYF. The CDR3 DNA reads TGCGCCAGCAGCGCCACGGGAGTGGGTTTTGGAGAGACCCAGTACTTC.

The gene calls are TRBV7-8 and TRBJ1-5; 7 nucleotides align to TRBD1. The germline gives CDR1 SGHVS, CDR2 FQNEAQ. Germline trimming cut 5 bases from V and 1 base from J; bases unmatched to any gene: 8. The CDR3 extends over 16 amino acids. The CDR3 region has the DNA TGTGCCAGCAGCCCCATTGAGACAGGGAGCAATCAGCCCCAGCATTTT. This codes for CASSPIETGSNQPQHF.

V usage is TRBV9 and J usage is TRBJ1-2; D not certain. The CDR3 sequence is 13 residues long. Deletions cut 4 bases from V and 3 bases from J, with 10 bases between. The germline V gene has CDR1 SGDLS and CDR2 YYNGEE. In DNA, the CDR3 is TGTGCCAGCAGCCAGGCGAGGGACTATGGCTACACCTTC. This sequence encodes CASSQARDYGYTF.

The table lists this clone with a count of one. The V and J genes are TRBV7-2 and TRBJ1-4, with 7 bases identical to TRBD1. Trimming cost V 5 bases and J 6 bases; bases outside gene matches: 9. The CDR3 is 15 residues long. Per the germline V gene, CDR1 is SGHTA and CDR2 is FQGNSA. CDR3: CASSRTGTDYEKLFF. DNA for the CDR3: TGTGCCAGCAGCAGAACCGGGACAGACTATGAAAAACTGTTTTTT.